The 25 T cell receptor beta chains given below trace back to one sample, sequenced in a study of CXCR3-negative and CXCR3-positive naive CD8 T cells. The TRB cDNA libraries were prepared by 5' RACE with UMI labels. TCRdb reanalyzed the 5' RACE reads, giving one entry per CDR3 protein sequence and no DNA. The table for this sample gives tens of thousands of distinct CDR3 sequences. The sample comprised naive CXCR3- CD8+ T cells from blood. Subset meaning: CD45RO-CCR7+CD27+CD95- naive CD8+ T cells lacking CXCR3 (TNR3-). The receptors stem from a human donor in good health. Some clones in this sample may be carry-over from other donors' samples.

The CDR3 is CAISELEREQETQYF. This rearrangement joins TRBV10-3 to TRBJ2-5; there is no DNA to check the TCRdb D call of TRBD2. This CDR3 contains 15 residues. The V gene's germline CDR1 is ENHRY and CDR2 SYGVKD.

This chain joins TRBV20-1 and TRBJ2-1; lacking DNA, the TRBD2 call made by TCRdb goes unchecked. Germline V gene sequence: CDR1 DFQATT, CDR2 SNEGSKA (reference sequence). This CDR3 is 17 amino acids long. The CDR3 spells CSADLAGGYPSYNEQFF.

The CDR3 loop reads CASSEEEWDRGYEQYF. V is TRBV6-1 and J is TRBJ2-7; TCRdb selects TRBD1, and the lack of DNA leaves this call unchecked. Germline V gives CDR1 MNHNS, CDR2 SASEGT. The CDR3 sequence is 16 residues long.

The rearrangement links TRBV11-2 to TRBJ2-1; TCRdb indicates TRBD2, and absent DNA this call remains unverified. CDR3 length: 18 amino acids. Per the germline V gene, CDR1 is SGHAT and CDR2 is FQNNGV. The CDR3 sequence: CASSHPPAGGPSFNEQFF. The complete variable domain, with remaining parts taken from reference TRBV11-2 and TRBJ2-1, reads EAGVAQSPRYKIIEKRQSVAFWCNPISGHATLYWYQQILGQGPKLLIQFQNNGVVDDSQLPKDRFSAERLKGVDSTLKIQPAKLEDSAVYLCASSHPPAGGPSFNEQFFGPGTRLTVL.

The chain has TRBV5-1 and TRBJ2-5. The V gene's germline CDR1 is SGHRS and CDR2 YFSETQ. The CDR3 length is 15 residues. This chain's CDR3 is CASSLAVNGQETQYF.

J is TRBJ2-7 and V is TRBV6-2 or TRBV6-3; TCRdb gives TRBD1 as the D gene, but with no DNA this cannot be confirmed. CDR1 and CDR2 from the germline V gene are MNHEY and SVGEGT. This CDR3 has 15 amino acids. CDR3: CASSVTGGPTYEQYF.

The rearrangement joins TRBV4-2 to TRBJ1-1; TCRdb's D call, TRBD1, is unchecked because there is no DNA. Germline values: CDR1 LGHNA, CDR2 YNFKEQ. The CDR3 spans 18 residues. CDR3 in amino acids: CASSQDGSLTGMSTEAFF.

The chain employs TRBV21-1 and TRBJ1-5; TCRdb calls TRBD1, which cannot be checked without DNA. TRBV21-1 is labeled a pseudogene. There are 16 residues in the CDR3. CDR3 residues: CASSKLGRGQDQPQHF.

V and J are TRBV28 and TRBJ2-7. The CDR3 is 12 amino acids. Germline CDR1 and CDR2: MDHEN and SYDVKM. CDR3 loop: CASSPNQYEQYF.

The J gene is TRBJ1-1, the V gene TRBV7-3. The CDR3 has 12 residues. Germline lookup yields CDR1 SGHTA and CDR2 FQGTGA. CDR3 sequence reads: CASSLGFAEAFF.

V is TRBV9 and J is TRBJ2-7. This CDR3 region has 14 residues. Germline CDR1 SGDLS, CDR2 YYNGEE. CDR3 residues: CASSVGGDSYEQYF.

The V and J genes are TRBV29-1 and TRBJ1-5; the TRBD1 assignment by TCRdb is unverifiable without DNA. This CDR3 has 14 residues. Germline assignment: CDR1 SQVTM and CDR2 ANQGSEA. The CDR3 sequence is CSVGEGQPNQPQHF.

The rearrangement joins TRBV29-1 to TRBJ2-2. The germline V gene encodes CDR1 SQVTM and CDR2 ANQGSEA. CDR3 length equals 14 residues. The CDR3 region is CSVAGLGNTGELFF.

V usage is TRBV7-8 and J usage is TRBJ2-6. The CDR3 length is 14 residues. The germline CDR1 and CDR2 sequences are SGHVS and FQNEAQ. CDR3 region: CASSLGSGANVLTF.

The chain couples TRBV6-5 to TRBJ2-1; absent DNA, TCRdb's TRBD2 call cannot be checked. In germline, CDR1 is MNHEY, CDR2 SVGAGI. The CDR3 covers 15 residues. CDR3 region: CASSILAGDYNEQFF.

J is TRBJ2-3 and V is TRBV27; checking the TCRdb D call of TRBD2 is not possible without DNA. Looked up from germline, CDR1 is MNHEY and CDR2 is SMNVEV (reference sequence). The CDR3 sequence is 18 residues long. The CDR3 sequence is CASSSRTSVKGDTDTQYF.

This clonotype ranks as medium-sized in terms of frequency. This chain uses TRBV19 with TRBJ2-1; lacking DNA, the TRBD1 call made by TCRdb goes unchecked. Germline CDR1 reads LNHDA; CDR2 reads SQIVND (reference sequence). The CDR3 totals 12 residues. The CDR3 loop reads CASSIGGHQQFF.

V is TRBV12-3 or TRBV12-4 and J is TRBJ2-7; TCRdb picks TRBD1, but there is no DNA to check that call. The CDR3 totals 12 residues. CDR3 amino acids: CASSSTGREQYF.

The rearrangement joins TRBV7-2 to TRBJ2-7; TCRdb picks TRBD2, but there is no DNA to check that call. This CDR3 has 13 residues. Germline V gene data show CDR1 as SGHTA and CDR2 as FQGNSA. CDR3 protein: CASSRGGIDEQYF.

The rearrangement joins TRBV20-1 to TRBJ2-7. This CDR3 has 12 residues. The germline V gene has CDR1 DFQATT and CDR2 SNEGSKA (reference sequence). The CDR3 loop reads CSARDTSYEQYF.

CDR3 residues: CASSLSSWAGNEQFF. The chain joins TRBV28 to TRBJ2-1; the D call from TCRdb, TRBD2, cannot be confirmed without DNA. The CDR3 runs 15 residues. CDR1 MDHEN and CDR2 SYDVKM come from the germline V gene.

The genes are TRBV10-3 and TRBJ2-1; the D call from TCRdb, TRBD1, cannot be confirmed without DNA. Germline lookup yields CDR1 ENHRY and CDR2 SYGVKD. The CDR3 has 13 amino acids. CDR3 in amino acids: CATARDRFNEQFF.

This rearrangement joins TRBV29-1 to TRBJ2-7; TCRdb picks TRBD1, but there is no DNA to check that call. The CDR3 loop spans 12 amino acids. Germline-derived CDR1 and CDR2 are SQVTM and ANQGSEA. CDR3: CSARDVSYEQYF.

This chain's CDR3 is CASPGQVTGELFF. The chain uses TRBV12-3 or TRBV12-4 and TRBJ2-2; TCRdb gives TRBD1 as the D gene, but with no DNA this cannot be confirmed. The length of the CDR3 is 13 residues.

The chain has TRBV28 and TRBJ2-1; without DNA, the TCRdb call of TRBD1 cannot be checked. Germline assignment: CDR1 MDHEN and CDR2 SYDVKM. The CDR3 runs 13 residues. CDR3 region: CASSLQGGGEQFF.